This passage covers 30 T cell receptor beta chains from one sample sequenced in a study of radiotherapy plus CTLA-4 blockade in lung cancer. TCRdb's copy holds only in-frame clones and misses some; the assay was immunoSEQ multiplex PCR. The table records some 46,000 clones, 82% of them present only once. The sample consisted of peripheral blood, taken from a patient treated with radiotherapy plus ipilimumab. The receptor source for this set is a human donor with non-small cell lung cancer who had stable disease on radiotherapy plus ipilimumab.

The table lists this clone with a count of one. The CDR3 loop is CASRPQGADTQYF. CDR3 sequence (DNA): TGTGCCAGCAGACCTCAGGGGGCAGATACGCAGTATTTT. The chain links TRBV28 to TRBJ2-3, with TRBD1 matching 7 bases. J gave up 4 bases and V 6 bases, and 4 bases lay outside the gene matches. Germline assignment: CDR1 MDHEN and CDR2 SYDVKM. CDR3 length: 13 residues.

The CDR3 loop is CASSLRAGARYEQYF. The CDR3 DNA is TGTGCCAGCAGTCTACGAGCGGGAGCTCGCTACGAGCAGTACTTC. The chain couples TRBV27 to TRBJ2-7; TRBD2 matches 8 bases. CDR3 length equals 15 residues. Germline V gene lookup returns CDR1 MNHEY and CDR2 SMNVEV (reference sequence). The V gene end was trimmed by 5 bases and the J gene end by 3 bases; junction bases not matched to a gene: 9.

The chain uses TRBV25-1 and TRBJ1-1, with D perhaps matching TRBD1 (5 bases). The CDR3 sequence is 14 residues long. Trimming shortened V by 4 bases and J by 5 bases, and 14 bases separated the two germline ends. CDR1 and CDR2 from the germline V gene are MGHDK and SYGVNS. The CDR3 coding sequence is TGTGCCAGCAGTGCCCCGGGGGTTAGGACTGAAGCTTTCTTT. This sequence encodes CASSAPGVRTEAFF.

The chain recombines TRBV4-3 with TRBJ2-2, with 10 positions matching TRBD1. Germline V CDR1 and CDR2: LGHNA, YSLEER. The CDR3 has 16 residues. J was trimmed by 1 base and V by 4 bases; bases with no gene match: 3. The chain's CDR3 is CASSRGQGRNTGELFF. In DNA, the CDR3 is TGCGCCAGCAGCCGGGGACAGGGGCGGAACACCGGGGAGCTGTTTTTT.

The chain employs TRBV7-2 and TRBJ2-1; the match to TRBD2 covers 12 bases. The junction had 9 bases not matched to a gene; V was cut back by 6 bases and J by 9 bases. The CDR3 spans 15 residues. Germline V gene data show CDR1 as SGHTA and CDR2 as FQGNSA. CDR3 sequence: CASRLRASGRGEQFF. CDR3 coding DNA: TGTGCCAGCAGGTTAAGGGCTAGCGGGAGGGGTGAGCAGTTCTTC.

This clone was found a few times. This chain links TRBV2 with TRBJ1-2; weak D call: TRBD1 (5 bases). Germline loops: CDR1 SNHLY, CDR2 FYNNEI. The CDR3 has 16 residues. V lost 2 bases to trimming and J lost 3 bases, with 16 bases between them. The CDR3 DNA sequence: TGTGCCAGCAGTGAATTTAGGCAGACGGGGGACTATGGCTACACCTTC. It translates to CASSEFRQTGDYGYTF.

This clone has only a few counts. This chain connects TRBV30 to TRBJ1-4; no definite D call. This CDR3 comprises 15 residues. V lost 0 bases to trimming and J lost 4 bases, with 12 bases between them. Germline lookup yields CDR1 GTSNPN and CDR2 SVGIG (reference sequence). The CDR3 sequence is CAWSVPAGGNEKLFF. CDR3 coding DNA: TGTGCCTGGAGTGTACCGGCAGGTGGTAATGAAAAACTGTTTTTT.

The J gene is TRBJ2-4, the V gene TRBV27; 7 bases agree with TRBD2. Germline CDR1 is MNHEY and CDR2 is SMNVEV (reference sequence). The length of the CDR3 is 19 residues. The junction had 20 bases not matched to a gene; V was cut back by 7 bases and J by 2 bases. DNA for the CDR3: TGTGCCAGCACTTTCAGCCCCCCGGTGGGGGGGTTCACCAAAAACATTCAGTACTTC. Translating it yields CASTFSPPVGGFTKNIQYF.

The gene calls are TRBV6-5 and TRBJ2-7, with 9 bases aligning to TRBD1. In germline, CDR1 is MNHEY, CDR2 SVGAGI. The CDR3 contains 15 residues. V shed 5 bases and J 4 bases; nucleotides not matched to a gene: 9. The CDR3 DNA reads TGTGCCAGCAGTCAAGAGGACAGGGGTGGGTACGAGCAGTACTTC. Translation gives CASSQEDRGGYEQYF.

For the CDR3, the DNA is TGTGCCAGCATTAACCTAGCGGCTAGCACAGATACGCAGTATTTT. Residues: CASINLAASTDTQYF. This chain connects TRBV5-8 to TRBJ2-3, with TRBD2 identical over 7 bases. Germline CDR1 SGHTS, CDR2 YDEGEE. V lost 6 bases, J lost 0 bases, and 7 bases stayed unmatched. This CDR3 is built from 15 residues. Combining the CDR3 with reference TRBV5-8 and TRBJ2-3 gives the whole variable domain EAGVTQSPTHLIKTRGQQATLRCSPISGHTSVYWYQQALGLGLQFLLWYDEGEERNRGNFPPRFSGRQFPNYSSELNVNALELEDSALYLCASINLAASTDTQYFGPGTRLTVL.

This CDR3 is CASSSQGEGNQPQHF. CDR3 coding DNA: TGTGCCAGCAGCTCACAGGGGGAAGGCAATCAGCCCCAGCATTTT. This chain uses TRBV13 with TRBJ1-5; 8 bases are a match to TRBD1. The V segment lost 4 bases and the J segment 2 bases; nucleotides outside the gene matches: 4. CDR3 size: 15 residues. CDR1 and CDR2 (germline): PRHDT, FYEKMQ (reference sequence).

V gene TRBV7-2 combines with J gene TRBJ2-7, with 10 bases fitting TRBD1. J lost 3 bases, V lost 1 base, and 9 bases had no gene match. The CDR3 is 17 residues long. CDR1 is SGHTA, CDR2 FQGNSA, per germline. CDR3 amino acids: CASSLDVVGTGDYEQYF. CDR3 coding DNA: TGTGCCAGCAGCTTAGATGTGGTGGGGACAGGGGACTACGAGCAGTACTTC.

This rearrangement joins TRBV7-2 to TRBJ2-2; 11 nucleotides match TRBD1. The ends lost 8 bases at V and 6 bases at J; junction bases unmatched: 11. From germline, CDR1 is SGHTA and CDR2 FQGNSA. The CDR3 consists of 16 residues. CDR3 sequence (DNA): TGTGCCAGCGATTACCCAGGACAGGGGGCCGCCGGGGAGCTGTTTTTT. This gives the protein CASDYPGQGAAGELFF.

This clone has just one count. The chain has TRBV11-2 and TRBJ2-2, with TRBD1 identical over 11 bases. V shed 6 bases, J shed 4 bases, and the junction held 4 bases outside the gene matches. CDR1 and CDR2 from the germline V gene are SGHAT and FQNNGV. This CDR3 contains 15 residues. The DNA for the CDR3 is TGTGCCAGCAGACGGGGACAGGGGGGCACCGGGGAGCTGTTTTTT. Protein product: CASRRGQGGTGELFF.

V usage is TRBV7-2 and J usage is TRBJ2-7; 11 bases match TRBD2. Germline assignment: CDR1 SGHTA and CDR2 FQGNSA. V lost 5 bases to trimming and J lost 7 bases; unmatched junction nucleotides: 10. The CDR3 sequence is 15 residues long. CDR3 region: CASSVSGRAWGEQYF. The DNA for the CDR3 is TGTGCCAGCAGCGTTAGCGGGAGGGCCTGGGGAGAGCAGTACTTC.

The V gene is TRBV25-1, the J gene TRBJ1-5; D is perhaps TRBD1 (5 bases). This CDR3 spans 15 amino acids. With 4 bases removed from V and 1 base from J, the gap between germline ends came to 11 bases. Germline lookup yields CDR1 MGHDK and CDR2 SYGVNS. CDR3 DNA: TGTGCCAGCAGTGGCTGGGGGGACAGCAATCAGCCCCAGCATTTT. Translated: CASSGWGDSNQPQHF.

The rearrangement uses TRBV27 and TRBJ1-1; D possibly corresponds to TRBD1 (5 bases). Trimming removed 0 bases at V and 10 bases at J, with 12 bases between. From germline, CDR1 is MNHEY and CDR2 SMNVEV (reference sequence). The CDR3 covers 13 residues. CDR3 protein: CASSLSRGASAFF. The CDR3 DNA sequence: TGTGCCAGCAGTTTATCTAGGGGCGCCTCAGCTTTCTTT.

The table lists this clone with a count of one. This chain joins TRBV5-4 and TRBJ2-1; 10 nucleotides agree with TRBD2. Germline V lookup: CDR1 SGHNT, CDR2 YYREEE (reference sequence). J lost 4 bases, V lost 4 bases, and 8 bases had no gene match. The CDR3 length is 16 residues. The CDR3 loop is CASSRSSGSNYNEQFF. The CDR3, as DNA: TGTGCCAGCAGCAGATCTAGCGGGAGTAATTACAATGAGCAGTTCTTC.

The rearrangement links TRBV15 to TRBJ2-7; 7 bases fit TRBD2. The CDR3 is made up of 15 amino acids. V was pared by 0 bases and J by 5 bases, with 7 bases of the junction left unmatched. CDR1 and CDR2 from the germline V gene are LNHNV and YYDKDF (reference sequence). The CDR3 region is CATSRDGGAGDEQYF. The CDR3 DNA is TGTGCCACCAGCAGAGACGGCGGGGCGGGGGACGAGCAGTACTTC.

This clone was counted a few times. The CDR3 spells CASSVGQEPSYEQYF. The CDR3 region has the DNA TGTGCCAGCAGCGTCGGACAGGAACCCTCCTACGAGCAGTACTTC. This chain joins TRBV9 and TRBJ2-5; TRBD1 agrees at 7 bases. The J call is uncertain, as TRBJ2-7 better fits the DNA end. The CDR3 sequence is 15 residues long. Germline V gene sequence: CDR1 SGDLS, CDR2 YYNGEE.

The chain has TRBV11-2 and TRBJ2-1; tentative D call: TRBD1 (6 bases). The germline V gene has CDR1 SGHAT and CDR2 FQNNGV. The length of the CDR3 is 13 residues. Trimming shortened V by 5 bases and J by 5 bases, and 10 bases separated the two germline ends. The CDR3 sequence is CASSPGQNNEQFF. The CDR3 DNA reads TGTGCCAGCAGCCCGGGACAAAACAATGAGCAGTTCTTC.

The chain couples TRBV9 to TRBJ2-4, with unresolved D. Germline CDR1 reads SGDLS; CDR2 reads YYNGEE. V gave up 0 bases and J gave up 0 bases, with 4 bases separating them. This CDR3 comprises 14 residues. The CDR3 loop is CASSVGAAKNIQYF. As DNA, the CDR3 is TGTGCCAGCAGCGTAGGGGCAGCCAAAAACATTCAGTACTTC.

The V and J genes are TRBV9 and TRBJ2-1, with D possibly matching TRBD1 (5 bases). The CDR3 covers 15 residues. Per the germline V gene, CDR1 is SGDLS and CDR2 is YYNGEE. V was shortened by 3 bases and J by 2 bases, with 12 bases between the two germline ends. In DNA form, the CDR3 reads TGTGCCAGCAGCGCCCCCCCGGACACCTACAATGAGCAGTTCTTC. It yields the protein CASSAPPDTYNEQFF.

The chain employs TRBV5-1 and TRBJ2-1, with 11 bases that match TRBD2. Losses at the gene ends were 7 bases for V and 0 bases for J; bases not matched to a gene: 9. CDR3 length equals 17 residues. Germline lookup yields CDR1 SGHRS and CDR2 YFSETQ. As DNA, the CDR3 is TGCGCCAGCGGCAGGTGGCTAGCGGGGGGCTCCTACAATGAGCAGTTCTTC. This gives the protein CASGRWLAGGSYNEQFF. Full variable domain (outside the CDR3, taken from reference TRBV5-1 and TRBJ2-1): KAGVTQTPRYLIKTRGQQVTLSCSPISGHRSVSWYQQTPGQGLQFLFEYFSETQRNKGNFPGRFSGRQFSNSRSEMNVSTLELGDSALYLCASGRWLAGGSYNEQFFGPGTRLTVL.

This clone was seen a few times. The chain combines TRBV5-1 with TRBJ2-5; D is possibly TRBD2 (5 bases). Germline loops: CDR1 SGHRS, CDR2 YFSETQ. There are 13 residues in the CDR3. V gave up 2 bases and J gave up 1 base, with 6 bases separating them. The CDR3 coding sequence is TGCGCCAGCAGCTTTGCGGGCCAAGAGACCCAGTACTTC. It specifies CASSFAGQETQYF.

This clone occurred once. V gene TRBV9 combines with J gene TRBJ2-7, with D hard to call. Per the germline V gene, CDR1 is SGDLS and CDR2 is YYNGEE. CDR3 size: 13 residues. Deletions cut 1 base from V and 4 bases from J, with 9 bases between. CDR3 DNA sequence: TGTGCCAGCAGCGTATCGGAACAGTACGAGCAGTACTTC. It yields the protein CASSVSEQYEQYF.

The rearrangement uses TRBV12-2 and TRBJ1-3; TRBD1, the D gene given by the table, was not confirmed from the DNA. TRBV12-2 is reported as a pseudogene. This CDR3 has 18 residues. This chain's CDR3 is CASRLGWRGGVLLGTIYF. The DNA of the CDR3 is TGTGCAAGTCGCTTAGGATGGAGAGGGGGCGTTTTGTTGGGCACCATATATTTT.

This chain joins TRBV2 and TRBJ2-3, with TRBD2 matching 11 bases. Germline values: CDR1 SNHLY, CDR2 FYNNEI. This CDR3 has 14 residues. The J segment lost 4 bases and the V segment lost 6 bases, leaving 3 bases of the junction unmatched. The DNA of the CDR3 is TGTGCCAGCAGCCCGGGACTAGCGGCAGATACGCAGTATTTT. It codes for CASSPGLAADTQYF.

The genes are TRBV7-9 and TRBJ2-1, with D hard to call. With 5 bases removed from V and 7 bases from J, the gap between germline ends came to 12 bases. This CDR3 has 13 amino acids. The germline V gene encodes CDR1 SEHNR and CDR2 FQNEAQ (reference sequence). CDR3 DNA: TGTGCCAGCAGCATAACCCTAGGTAATGAGCAGTTCTTC. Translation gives CASSITLGNEQFF.

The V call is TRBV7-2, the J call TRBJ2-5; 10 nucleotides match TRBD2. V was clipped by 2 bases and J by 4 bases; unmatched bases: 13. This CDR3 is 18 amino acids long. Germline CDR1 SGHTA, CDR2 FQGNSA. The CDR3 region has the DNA TGTGCCAGCAGCTTAACCGGACTAGCGGATGGAGGGGGAGAGACCCAGTACTTC. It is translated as CASSLTGLADGGGETQYF.